These 5 T cell receptor beta chains originate from one sample sequenced in a study of blood T cell repertoires in COVID-19. Sequencing used immunoSEQ multiplex PCR; TCRdb keeps in-frame clones, though not all of them. Of approximately 40,000 clones listed, about 87% were seen once; the top ten hold nearly 4%. Sequences were obtained from peripheral blood. These receptors all come from a middle-aged man with COVID-19, enrolled during active disease.

The chain carries TRBV5-4 and TRBJ2-5; 10 nucleotides agree with TRBD2. With V trimmed by 0 bases and J by 4 bases, 6 bases remained unmatched. CDR3 length equals 16 residues. Germline V gene lookup returns CDR1 SGHNT and CDR2 YYREEE (reference sequence). The CDR3 DNA follows: TGTGCCAGCAGCTTGGCGGGAGCGGGGGGGCGAGAGACCCAGTACTTC. Its translation: CASSLAGAGGRETQYF.

The chain recombines TRBV19 with TRBJ1-1, with D maybe TRBD1 (5 bases). In germline, CDR1 is LNHDA, CDR2 SQIVND (reference sequence). This CDR3 is built from 12 residues. The V and J ends lost 6 bases and 4 bases respectively, with 9 bases between them. The chain's CDR3 is CASRGEVTEAFF. CDR3 nucleotide sequence: TGTGCCAGTAGGGGGGAGGTCACTGAAGCTTTCTTT.

This clone was observed a few times. The chain carries TRBV2 and TRBJ2-2; TRBD2 agrees at 12 bases. Germline V CDR1 and CDR2: SNHLY, FYNNEI. The V gene end was trimmed by 0 bases and the J gene end by 0 bases; junction bases not matched to a gene: 5. The CDR3 is made up of 19 amino acids. The CDR3 bases are TGTGCCAGCAGTGAAGCGTGGCTAGCGGGAGGGCCGAACACCGGGGAGCTGTTTTTT. This encodes CASSEAWLAGGPNTGELFF.

The rearrangement links TRBV12-5 to TRBJ1-1; D unclear. Deletions cut 2 bases from V and 1 base from J, with 2 bases between. The CDR3 is 12 residues long. The germline V gene encodes CDR1 LGHNT and CDR2 FRNRAP. In DNA form, the CDR3 reads TGTGCTAGTGGTTTGCAGAACACTGAAGCTTTCTTT. The encoded protein is CASGLQNTEAFF.

The chain uses TRBV9 and TRBJ1-2, with D possibly matching TRBD1 (5 bases). V dropped 0 bases and J dropped 1 base, with 13 bases sitting between them. The CDR3 extends over 16 amino acids. The germline gives CDR1 SGDLS, CDR2 YYNGEE. CDR3 in DNA: TGTGCCAGCAGCGTAGCAGACAGAGACTTTAACTATGGCTACACCTTC. This translates into CASSVADRDFNYGYTF.